Sequencing of this T cell receptor beta chain was carried out in a study of blood T cell repertoires in COVID-19. Study-wide background: The United States, Italy and Spain were the sources of the acute and convalescent COVID-19 samples.

Some clones are missing from TCRdb's copy, which holds only in-frame ones; the method was immunoSEQ multiplex PCR. The sample records roughly 310,000 clones, about 92% being singletons. CDR1 SGHVS and CDR2 FQNEAQ come from the germline V gene. The CDR3 runs 15 residues. V lost 3 bases, J lost 0 bases, and 11 bases lay in between. Sample: PBMCs or T cells enriched from blood (not recorded which). This clonotype was sampled from a man between 60 and 75 years old who had recovered from COVID-19. This rearrangement joins TRBV7-8 to TRBJ1-1; a weak D match, TRBD1 (5 bases). The chain's CDR3 is CASSFGSGMNTEAFF. Written as DNA, the CDR3 is TGTGCCAGCAGCTTCGGTTCAGGGATGAACACTGAAGCTTTCTTT.